Sequencing of this TCR beta chain was carried out in a study of vaccination and CD4 T cells after COVID-19. Treatment in this sample: roughly nine-day PBMC culture with coronavirus spike peptide pools or control peptides (ViraFEST assay). Investigators obtained the unexposed donor's CD4+ T cells before the COVID-19 pandemic (2011-2018). A remark on this clonotype: Its antigen is not known.

Germline V gives CDR1 MNHNS, CDR2 SASEGT. Trimming removed 4 bases from V and 3 bases from J, with 3 bases in between. This CDR3 region has 11 residues. Sequencing of the DNA from cultured CD4+ T cells was carried out with the Oncomine TCR Beta short-read assay. The template was genomic DNA from cultured CD4+ T cells. TCRdb reprocessed the PCR reads with MiXCR, giving one entry per CDR3 protein. This sample has fewer than 10,000 distinct CDR3 sequences, with around 37% found just once. Study outcomes and limitations: Convalescent patients showed a median about 86% of reactive clones that were seen only post-vaccination.

This chain links TRBV6-1 with TRBJ1-1; D unclear. This clonotype was sampled from a human donor in good health. Sequencing was done on a sample of CD4+ T cells from blood, cultured in vitro. CDR3 sequence: CASSGHTEAFF. The CDR3 region has the DNA TGTGCCAGCAGTGGTCACACTGAAGCTTTCTTT.